This record looks at one T cell receptor beta chain sequence and its context. Antigen: not known. The data were taken from a study of shared clonotypes between healthy human individuals. Study conclusions and caveats: On the whole, naive subsets had larger estimated richness than memory subsets had.

Only in-frame clones appear in the TCRdb table, and some are missing; sequencing was by immunoSEQ multiplex PCR. The sample contains 550,000 to 850,000 clones, roughly 70% of which appear only once. Germline assignment: CDR1 MDHEN and CDR2 SYDVKM. The CDR3 is 16 amino acids. Between the trimmed V and J ends, which lost 5 bases and 3 bases, there was a span of 20 bases. V gene TRBV28 combines with J gene TRBJ2-7, with D perhaps TRBD2 (6 bases). The clonotype originates from a woman aged 30 to 39 in good health. Sequencing input: memory CD4+ T cells sorted from blood. Subset denoted: CD45RA-negative fraction. CDR3 sequence reads: CASSTHHGGVNYEQYF. The CDR3 DNA is TGTGCCAGCAGTACCCACCACGGGGGTGTGAACTACGAGCAGTACTTC.